This T cell receptor (beta chain) derives from a study of T cell responses to AZD1222 COVID-19 vaccine. About the study: Second-dose schedules of about 4 or about 12 weeks were combined.

The table came from immunoSEQ multiplex PCR; TCRdb's copy has only in-frame clones and leaves some out. In the table there are around 130,000 clones, about 86% of which are singletons. Specimen: peripheral blood, collected on day 0 of AZD1222 vaccination. This TCR was recovered from an adult in good health.

Written as DNA, the CDR3 is TGTGCCAGCAGAACTGCCGGGACAGGGCGGGGCTACACCTTC. Protein sequence: CASRTAGTGRGYTF. The genes are TRBV28 and TRBJ1-2; 9 bases fit TRBD1. Losses at the gene ends were 6 bases for V and 8 bases for J; bases not matched to a gene: 10. This CDR3 contains 14 residues. Germline V gives CDR1 MDHEN, CDR2 SYDVKM.